Listed below are T cell receptor beta chains from one sample, sequenced in a study of regulatory T cells in long-lasting Graves disease. TCRdb analysed the multiplex PCR reads with MiXCR anew, one entry per CDR3 protein. The sample carries about 370,000 distinct CDR3 sequences, around 16% recorded once. The material was peripheral blood mononuclear cells (PBMCs), obtained at new diagnosis, from a patient treated with antithyroid drugs. All receptors derive from a female donor with Graves disease. CDR3s include the opening cysteine and the closing phenylalanine or tryptophan. The order of the fields is CDR3 length, V gene, clone size, J gene, D gene, CDR3 protein, CDR3 DNA. D genes are given only for firm matches. Clone size is given for some rows only: seen once, a few or many times, or a class if the clone is expanded.

>15|TRBV4-2|few|TRBJ2-1|.
CASSQGQDSINEQFF
TGTGCCAGCAGCCAGGGGCAGGACAGTATCAATGAGCAGTTCTTC
>16|TRBV20-1|many|TRBJ2-6|TRBD1
CSARDSHHSGANVLTF
TGCAGTGCTCGGGACAGTCATCACTCTGGGGCCAACGTCCTGACTTTC
>15|TRBV28|many|TRBJ2-5|.
CASRLTPGIGETQYF
TGTGCCAGCAGGCTCACCCCCGGGATCGGGGAGACCCAGTACTTC
>14|TRBV5-1|many|TRBJ2-1|TRBD2
CASSLVAGYNEQFF
TGCGCCAGCAGCTTAGTAGCGGGGTACAATGAGCAGTTCTTC
>17|TRBV7-9|.|TRBJ1-2|.
CASSFNKAQTLNYGYTF
TGTGCCAGCAGCTTTAATAAGGCACAGACGCTTAACTATGGCTACACCTTC
>15|TRBV28|many|TRBJ1-4|.
CASSLGRGAGEKLFF
TGTGCCAGCAGTTTAGGTCGAGGGGCCGGTGAAAAACTGTTTTTT
>14|TRBV24-1|many|TRBJ2-2|.
CATSPGFDTGELFF
TGTGCCACCAGTCCGGGTTTCGACACCGGGGAGCTGTTTTTT
>16|TRBV19|many|TRBJ2-7|TRBD1
CASSPQGQGASYEQYF
TGTGCCAGTAGTCCCCAGGGACAGGGGGCATCCTACGAGCAGTACTTC
>16|TRBV5-1|few|TRBJ2-5|.
CASSLDASASKETQYF
TGCGCCAGCAGCTTGGACGCGTCCGCCAGTAAAGAGACCCAGTACTTC
>18|TRBV2|many|TRBJ1-1|.
CASKGDPSTLHLNTEAFF
TGTGCCAGCAAAGGAGACCCCTCCACCCTCCACCTGAACACTGAAGCTTTCTTT
>13|TRBV6-1|many|TRBJ2-7|.
CAAQRTDPYEQYF
TGTGCCGCACAAAGGACGGACCCATACGAGCAGTACTTC
>17|TRBV7-6|.|TRBJ1-1|.
CASSFNARRNLNTEAFF
TGTGCCAGCAGCTTTAATGCCCGCCGAAATCTGAACACTGAAGCTTTCTTT
>13|TRBV27|many|TRBJ2-1|.
CASLAPRYNEQFF
TGTGCCAGCCTAGCTCCTAGGTACAATGAGCAGTTCTTC
>16|TRBV10-3|few|TRBJ1-5|TRBD1
CAISSTPGQTGQPQHF
TGTGCCATCAGTAGCACTCCGGGACAGACGGGTCAGCCCCAGCATTTT
>12|TRBV12-3/TRBV12-4|many|TRBJ2-3|TRBD1
CASSFTGGEQYF
TGTGCCAGCAGTTTCACAGGGGGAGAGCAGTATTTT
>14|TRBV5-1|.|TRBJ1-1|.
CATPPGAGLTEAFF
TGCGCCACTCCACCAGGGGCCGGACTCACTGAAGCTTTCTTT
>17|TRBV11-2|many|TRBJ2-1|.
CASSPKPGHNDYNEQFF
TGTGCCAGCAGCCCGAAGCCGGGACATAACGATTACAATGAGCAGTTCTTC
>14|TRBV7-3|many|TRBJ2-5|.
CASSSGQNQETQYF
TGTGCCAGCAGCTCCGGACAAAACCAAGAGACCCAGTACTTC
>19|TRBV3-1|few|TRBJ1-1|.
CASSQASSGRAIMNTEAFF
TGTGCCAGCAGCCAAGCTTCATCGGGCAGGGCGATTATGAACACTGAAGCTTTCTTT
>11|TRBV20-1|many|TRBJ1-5|.
CSASPGFAQHF
TGCAGTGCTAGTCCGGGATTTGCCCAGCATTTT
>15|TRBV15|.|TRBJ2-3|.
CATSSGSSSTDTQYF
TGTGCCACCAGCAGTGGCTCCTCTAGCACAGATACGCAGTATTTT
>13|TRBV29-1|few|TRBJ1-2|.
CSVEDGRVYGYTF
TGCAGCGTTGAAGATGGGAGAGTCTATGGCTACACCTTC
>16|TRBV6-2/TRBV6-3|few|TRBJ2-1|TRBD2
CASRAWDRTSNDEQFF
TGTGCCAGCAGAGCTTGGGACCGGACTAGCAACGATGAGCAGTTCTTC
>14|TRBV5-1|many|TRBJ2-7|TRBD1
CASSGTGTGAEQYF
TGCGCCAGCAGCGGGACCGGGACAGGGGCCGAGCAGTACTTC
>14|TRBV25-1|few|TRBJ2-7|TRBD1
CASKTGTGVYEQYF
TGTGCCAGCAAAACCGGGACAGGGGTGTACGAGCAGTACTTC
>15|TRBV4-2|.|TRBJ2-4|.
CASSLTDLAKNIQYF
TGTGCCAGCAGCCTGACGGATTTAGCCAAAAACATTCAGTACTTC
>16|TRBV7-8|many|TRBJ2-2|.
CASSPAPHGNTGELFF
TGTGCCAGCAGCCCCGCCCCCCACGGGAACACCGGGGAGCTGTTTTTT
>16|TRBV27|many|TRBJ2-1|TRBD1
CASSLPRRGIVNEQFF
TGTGCCAGCAGTTTACCACGCAGGGGGATAGTCAATGAGCAGTTCTTC
>14|TRBV7-9|few|TRBJ1-5|.
CASSLVGVGRPQHF
TGTGCCAGCAGCTTAGTTGGGGTGGGTCGGCCCCAGCATTTT
>13|TRBV28|many|TRBJ2-7|.
CASSPPPGVEQYF
TGTGCCAGCAGTCCACCCCCGGGGGTCGAGCAGTACTTC
>12|TRBV10-3|.|TRBJ1-2|TRBD1
CAISTGEVGYTF
TGTGCCATCTCTACAGGGGAGGTTGGCTACACCTTC
>16|TRBV27|many|TRBJ2-1|TRBD2
CASSSYVAGGVNEQFF
TGTGCCAGCAGTTCCTACGTAGCGGGAGGAGTCAATGAGCAGTTCTTC
>13|TRBV28|.|TRBJ2-4|TRBD1
CASSFQGADIQYF
TGTGCCAGCAGTTTTCAGGGGGCGGACATTCAGTACTTC
>15|TRBV6-4|.|TRBJ2-1|TRBD1
CASSEEGGNYNEQFF
TGTGCCAGCAGTGAAGAAGGGGGCAACTACAATGAGCAGTTCTTC
>18|TRBV24-1|.|TRBJ2-3|TRBD2
CATSTPPGLAGATDTQYF
TGTGCCACCAGCACCCCTCCGGGACTAGCGGGAGCCACAGATACGCAGTATTTT
>16|TRBV4-1|many|TRBJ2-7|TRBD1
CASSQGQGPPPYEQYF
TGCGCCAGCAGCCAGGGACAGGGCCCACCTCCCTACGAGCAGTACTTC
>14|TRBV7-3|.|TRBJ2-3|.
CASSRGIRTDTQYF
TGTGCCAGCAGCCGTGGGATTCGCACAGATACGCAGTATTTT
>18|TRBV28|many|TRBJ2-1|.
CASSLLGGGEWDTGEQFF
TGTGCCAGCAGCCTTCTGGGAGGGGGCGAATGGGATACCGGTGAGCAGTTCTTC
>15|TRBV2|many|TRBJ1-5|.
CASSTQSLSNQPQHF
TGTGCCAGCAGTACCCAGAGTCTTAGCAATCAGCCCCAGCATTTT
>12|TRBV20-1|many|TRBJ1-2|.
CSARKGLHGYTF
TGCAGTGCCAGAAAAGGGCTACATGGCTACACCTTC
>12|TRBV20-1|many|TRBJ1-2|.
CSATGRFYGYTF
TGCAGTGCTACAGGGCGGTTCTATGGCTACACCTTC
>19|TRBV27|many|TRBJ2-1|TRBD2
CASSLPGTSGGPGSNEQFF
TGTGCCAGCAGTTTACCGGGGACTAGCGGGGGCCCCGGGTCCAATGAGCAGTTCTTC
>15|TRBV11-2|.|TRBJ2-7|.
CASSSRSRVPTEQYF
TGTGCCAGCAGCTCACGGAGCAGGGTCCCTACTGAGCAGTACTTC
>14|TRBV6-2/TRBV6-3|many|TRBJ1-1|.
CASREGSRDTEAFF
TGTGCCAGCAGGGAGGGATCCAGGGACACTGAAGCTTTCTTT